What follows are 22 T cell receptor beta chains derived from one specimen sequenced in a study of T cell responses to AZD1222 COVID-19 vaccine. Measured with immunoSEQ multiplex PCR; TCRdb has only the in-frame clones, and not every one. The top ten clones hold around 9.3% of a sample with around 180,000 clones, over 80% of them seen once. This material consisted of peripheral blood, taken on day 0 of AZD1222 vaccination. These receptors all stem from an adult in good health.

The chain couples TRBV24-1 to TRBJ1-5, with D unresolved. This CDR3 comprises 14 residues. Between the trimmed V and J ends, which lost 4 bases and 1 base, there was a span of 7 bases. Germline V gives CDR1 KGHDR, CDR2 SFDVKD. CDR3 nucleotides: TGTGCCACCAGTGACTTGGAGAGCAATCAGCCCCAGCATTTT. It yields the protein CATSDLESNQPQHF.

V is TRBV18 and J is TRBJ2-7, with a tentative D call TRBD1 (7 bases). The CDR3 is 14 amino acids. CDR1 and CDR2 (germline): KGHSH, LQKENI. The germline V and J ends were trimmed by 3 bases and 3 bases, with 12 bases remaining between them. The CDR3: CASSPQGGFYEQYV. The CDR3 region has the DNA TGTGCCAGCTCACCTCAGGGGGGATTCTACGAGCAGTACGTC.

This chain connects TRBV5-1 to TRBJ1-2; 7 bases are shared with TRBD1. This CDR3 has 13 residues. Germline CDR1 is SGHRS and CDR2 is YFSETQ. The trim removed 1 base at V and 10 bases at J, leaving 7 bases unmatched. The CDR3 region is CASSLLRGQDYTF. Written as DNA, the CDR3 is TGCGCCAGCAGCTTGCTGAGGGGGCAAGACTACACCTTC.

V usage is TRBV7-9 and J usage is TRBJ1-1; D may be TRBD1 (5 bases). V was pared by 1 base and J by 4 bases, with 13 bases between. The CDR3 runs to 15 residues. In germline, CDR1 is SEHNR, CDR2 FQNEAQ (reference sequence). The CDR3 sequence: CASSLVEGPSTEAFF. The CDR3 DNA sequence: TGTGCCAGCAGCTTAGTAGAGGGGCCGAGCACTGAAGCTTTCTTT.

Written as DNA, the CDR3 is TGTGCCAGCAGCCAAGAGGGACTAGCGGGGGGGCACCACCGGATTCAGTACTTC. Protein: CASSQEGLAGGHHRIQYF. The chain links TRBV3-1 (or the pseudogene TRBV3-2) to TRBJ2-4; 16 positions match TRBD2. J lost 10 bases, V lost 0 bases, and 9 bases had no gene match. CDR1 is LGHDT and CDR2 is YNNKEL in the germline V gene (reference sequence). The CDR3 runs to 18 residues.

V usage is TRBV19 and J usage is TRBJ2-7; tentative D call: TRBD2 (6 bases). This CDR3 spans 13 amino acids. Trimming pared 4 bases from V and 4 bases from J, leaving 11 bases between. Germline CDR1 and CDR2: LNHDA and SQIVND (reference sequence). The CDR3 loop is CASSTTGSYEQYF. CDR3 nucleotide sequence: TGTGCCAGTAGTACAACCGGGAGTTACGAGCAGTACTTC. The full variable domain, in which reference TRBV19 and TRBJ2-7 provide the parts outside the CDR3, is DGGITQSPKYLFRKEGQNVTLSCEQNLNHDAMYWYRQDPGQGLRLIYYSQIVNDFQKGDIAEGYSVSREKKESFPLTVTSAQKNPTAFYLCASSTTGSYEQYFGPGTRLTVT.

This chain uses TRBV9 with TRBJ2-7, with 14 bases fitting TRBD2. The V gene end was trimmed by 3 bases and the J gene end by 8 bases; junction bases not matched to a gene: 7. CDR3 length equals 15 residues. Germline V gene lookup returns CDR1 SGDLS and CDR2 YYNGEE. The CDR3 nucleotides are TGTGCCAGCAGCGCAGGGGGACTAGCGGGGGATAAGCAGTACTTC. Amino acids: CASSAGGLAGDKQYF.

V and J are TRBV12-3 or TRBV12-4 and TRBJ2-7; D gene unclear. This CDR3 is 13 amino acids long. Trimming took off 8 bases at V and 0 bases at J, with 11 bases between the two ends. The CDR3 coding sequence is TGTGCCAGCGGATGGACGCCCTCCTACGAGCAGTACTTC. Its translation: CASGWTPSYEQYF.

V gene TRBV7-6 combines with J gene TRBJ2-7; D possibly corresponds to TRBD1 (5 bases). The CDR3 consists of 16 residues. Trimming removed 3 bases from V and 0 bases from J, with 15 bases in between. Germline V gene data show CDR1 as SGHVS and CDR2 as FNYEAQ. The CDR3 sequence is CASSLRKGLGSYEQYF. CDR3 DNA sequence: TGTGCCAGCAGCTTGAGGAAGGGGCTGGGCTCCTACGAGCAGTACTTC.

This rearrangement joins TRBV28 to TRBJ1-4; D unresolved. The CDR3 contains 13 residues. Trimming removed 8 bases at V and 8 bases at J, with 15 bases between. The germline gives CDR1 MDHEN, CDR2 SYDVKM. This chain's CDR3 is CASGGQVDEKLFF. CDR3 nucleotide sequence: TGTGCCAGCGGTGGGCAGGTGGACGAAAAACTGTTTTTT.

The chain is built from TRBV11-2 and TRBJ2-7; the match to TRBD2 covers 9 bases. This CDR3 has 14 amino acids. Germline CDR1 reads SGHAT; CDR2 reads FQNNGV. V lost 3 bases and J lost 3; bases outside the gene matches: 3. The CDR3 DNA follows: TGTGCCAGCAGCTTCGGACTAGCGAGCTACGAGCAGTACTTC. Protein sequence: CASSFGLASYEQYF. Drawing the rest from reference TRBV11-2 and TRBJ2-7, the complete variable domain is EAGVAQSPRYKIIEKRQSVAFWCNPISGHATLYWYQQILGQGPKLLIQFQNNGVVDDSQLPKDRFSAERLKGVDSTLKIQPAKLEDSAVYLCASSFGLASYEQYFGPGTRLTVT.

The chain has TRBV24-1 and TRBJ2-7, with 9 bases that match TRBD1. The junction had 10 bases not matched to a gene; V was cut back by 4 bases and J by 1 base. The CDR3 is 17 residues long. Germline CDR1 reads KGHDR; CDR2 reads SFDVKD. CDR3 in amino acids: CATSDLPLTGGSYEQYF. CDR3 in DNA: TGTGCCACCAGTGACTTACCACTGACAGGGGGTTCCTACGAGCAGTACTTC.

This chain's CDR3 is CASSIATRSNTGELFF. CDR3 coding DNA: TGTGCCAGTAGTATAGCTACTAGGTCGAACACCGGGGAGCTGTTTTTT. The J gene is TRBJ2-2, the V gene TRBV19, with D maybe TRBD2 (5 bases). This CDR3 region has 16 residues. V was pared by 1 base and J by 0 bases, with 9 bases between. The germline V gene has CDR1 LNHDA and CDR2 SQIVND (reference sequence).

The chain recombines TRBV20-1 with TRBJ1-2; 7 nucleotides agree with TRBD1. The CDR3 totals 13 residues. From germline, CDR1 is DFQATT and CDR2 SNEGSKA (reference sequence). V was clipped by 3 bases and J by 4 bases; unmatched bases: 5. The CDR3 region is CSASPGTAYGYTF. CDR3 sequence (DNA): TGCAGTGCTAGTCCCGGGACAGCCTATGGCTACACCTTC.

The CDR3 here is CASSEGLVTPYEQYF. The CDR3 bases are TGCGCCAGCAGCGAGGGACTAGTAACTCCCTACGAGCAGTACTTC. V gene TRBV4-1 combines with J gene TRBJ2-7, with 8 bases that match TRBD2. CDR3 size: 15 residues. Losses at the gene ends were 5 bases for V and 2 bases for J; bases not matched to a gene: 8. Per the germline V gene, CDR1 is MGHRA and CDR2 is YSYEKL.

This chain links TRBV3-1 (or the pseudogene TRBV3-2) with TRBJ1-2; 9 bases map to TRBD1. The V gene's germline CDR1 is LGHDT and CDR2 YNNKEL (reference sequence). The CDR3 spans 17 residues. J gave up 2 bases and V 2 bases, and 9 bases lay outside the gene matches. CDR3 sequence (DNA): TGTGCCAGCAGCCAATTAAACCGACAGGGGGGAAACTATGGCTACACCTTC. This gives the protein CASSQLNRQGGNYGYTF.

This clone occurred a few times. The genes are TRBV27 and TRBJ2-1, with 14 bases aligning to TRBD2. The CDR3 loop spans 14 amino acids. Germline assignment: CDR1 MNHEY and CDR2 SMNVEV (reference sequence). V dropped 4 bases and J dropped 7; count of bases not matched to a gene: 0. The chain's CDR3 is CASSWTSGRNEQFF. The CDR3 DNA reads TGTGCCAGCAGTTGGACTAGCGGGAGGAATGAGCAGTTCTTC.

In this sample, this clone turned up once. The rearrangement joins TRBV10-1 to TRBJ1-2; TRBD1 aligns across 11 bases. The CDR3 extends over 16 amino acids. Trimming took 4 bases from V and 3 from J; bases not matched to a gene: 7. Germline CDR1 reads WNHNN; CDR2 reads SYGVQD (reference sequence). The CDR3 loop reads CASSGRRTGGHYGYTF. The CDR3, as DNA: TGCGCCAGCAGTGGACGAAGGACAGGGGGCCACTATGGCTACACCTTC.

The CDR3 here is CAGASRAGYNEQFF. CDR3 coding DNA: TGTGCCGGCGCCTCGCGGGCGGGATACAATGAGCAGTTCTTC. V usage is TRBV6-6 and J usage is TRBJ2-1; weak D call: TRBD2 (6 bases). CDR3 length: 14 amino acids. Germline CDR1 MNHNY, CDR2 SVGAGI (reference sequence). The ends were cut back, 11 bases at V and 4 bases at J, with 18 bases in the middle.

The J gene is TRBJ1-5, the V gene TRBV4-1; D call uncertain. Germline loops: CDR1 MGHRA, CDR2 YSYEKL. This CDR3 has 17 residues. V shed 1 base and J shed 1 base, with 14 bases lying between them. The CDR3 loop is CASSQVPPPASNQPQHF. Here the CDR3 DNA reads TGCGCCAGCAGCCAAGTTCCCCCGCCGGCGAGCAATCAGCCCCAGCATTTT.

This chain links TRBV27 with TRBJ1-2; D remains ambiguous. V lost 9 bases, J lost 2 bases, and 10 bases lay in between. This CDR3 contains 12 residues. The germline gives CDR1 MNHEY, CDR2 SMNVEV (reference sequence). DNA for the CDR3: TGTGCCAGTGCTGAGAAGAACTATGGCTACACCTTC. This translates into CASAEKNYGYTF.

This chain links TRBV7-2 with TRBJ1-6; D call uncertain. Germline values: CDR1 SGHTA, CDR2 FQGNSA. Trimming took off 1 base at V and 9 bases at J, with 10 bases between the two ends. This CDR3 is built from 14 residues. The chain's CDR3 is CASSLGMDASPLHF. In DNA, the CDR3 is TGTGCCAGCAGCTTAGGGATGGACGCTTCACCCCTCCACTTT.